Listed below are T cell receptor beta chains from one sample, sequenced in a study of control samples from healthy donors and cancer patients. Sequencing was performed with immunoSEQ multiplex PCR; in TCRdb, only in-frame clones are kept and a portion is missing. Among some 71,000 clones listed, about nine tenths were seen once. Sequenced material: PBMCs. These receptor sequences come from a man aged 55 to 70 with lung cancer. The CDR3 runs from the conserved cysteine through the conserved F or W. The D gene is left open where the match is weak. Size values are once, few and many counts, or a class for expanded clones, and some rows have none.

j_call	d_call	clone_size	v_call	cdr3_nt	cdr3_aa
TRBJ1-1	NA	NA	TRBV6-1	TGTGCCAGCAGTGAACTCCAGGGGCAAACTGAAGCTTTCTTT	CASSELQGQTEAFF
TRBJ2-5	TRBD2	NA	TRBV11-3	TGTGCCAGCAGCTCAGGACTAGCGGGGGCTAACCAAGAGACCCAGTACTTC	CASSSGLAGANQETQYF
TRBJ2-5	TRBD2	NA	TRBV6-1	TGTGCCAGCAGTGAAGTGGGGACTAGCTTCGGAGAGACCCAGTACTTC	CASSEVGTSFGETQYF
TRBJ1-1	NA	NA	TRBV18	TGTGCCAGCTCACCGACACTCGGGGGGAACACTGAAGCTTTCTTT	CASSPTLGGNTEAFF
TRBJ2-6	NA	once	TRBV6-4	TGTGCCAGCAGTAAATCCGACAGCTCTGGGGCCAACGTCCTGACTTTC	CASSKSDSSGANVLTF
TRBJ2-3	TRBD2	NA	TRBV7-9	TGTGCCGAGGCGGCAGGGAGGGGAGATACGCAGTATTTT	CAEAAGRGDTQYF
TRBJ1-5	NA	once	TRBV3-1/TRBV3-2	TGTGCCAGCAGCCAAAGCTGGTTTGGAGCGGGTCAGCCCCAGCATTTT	CASSQSWFGAGQPQHF
TRBJ2-3	NA	NA	TRBV5-5	TGTGCCAGCTCGATCTCCGGACAGATCACAGATACGCAGTATTTT	CASSISGQITDTQYF
TRBJ2-6	TRBD1	NA	TRBV28	TGTGCCAGCAGTTCTACTCCCGGGACAGGGACCTCTGGGGCCAACGTCCTGACTTTC	CASSSTPGTGTSGANVLTF
TRBJ2-7	NA	once	TRBV15	TGTGCCACCAGCAGAGGGGACTCCTCCTACGAGCAGTACTTC	CATSRGDSSYEQYF
TRBJ2-5	TRBD2	NA	TRBV5-6	TGTGCCAGCAGCCCCTTAGCGGGGGCAGTGAGGGAGACCCAGTACTTC	CASSPLAGAVRETQYF
TRBJ1-5	NA	NA	TRBV5-1	TGCGCCAGCAGCTTGGGGGCAGGCCGAAATCAGCCCCAGCATTTT	CASSLGAGRNQPQHF
TRBJ2-1	NA	NA	TRBV7-9	TGTGCCAGCAGACCCGAGGGGGGCTCCTACAATGAGCAGTTCTTC	CASRPEGGSYNEQFF
TRBJ2-7	NA	NA	TRBV6-1	TGTGCCAGCAGTGAAGGGCTACTAAACTACGAGCAGTACTTC	CASSEGLLNYEQYF
TRBJ2-3	TRBD2	few	TRBV24-1	TGTGCCACCAGTGACGTCCTGGGGCGGGGGGGCCTTGAGACAGATACGCAGTATTTT	CATSDVLGRGGLETDTQYF
TRBJ1-4	NA	few	TRBV7-8	TGTGCCAGCAGCTTACAGGGGCGAAATGAAAAACTGTTTTTT	CASSLQGRNEKLFF
TRBJ1-2	TRBD1	NA	TRBV13	TGTGCCAGCGAGCGGTACGTAAGCGCACTCGACAGGGTTCTCACCTTC	CASERYVSALDRVLTF
TRBJ2-7	TRBD1	NA	TRBV5-1	TGCGCCAGCAGCTTGTGGGGGACAGGGGGCGACGAGCAGTACTTC	CASSLWGTGGDEQYF
TRBJ1-1	NA	NA	TRBV18	TGTGCCAGCTCACCACCGAAGGGACTCACTGAAGCTTTCTTT	CASSPPKGLTEAFF
TRBJ1-3	NA	NA	TRBV2	TGTGCCAGCAGTGAGAGGTTTGGAAACACCATATATTTT	CASSERFGNTIYF
TRBJ2-2	NA	NA	TRBV14	TGTGCCAGCAGCCTAATCCCTCAAACCGGGGAGCTGTTTTTT	CASSLIPQTGELFF
TRBJ2-3	TRBD1	NA	TRBV7-9	TGTGCCAGCAGCCCCTCAAGGGGACAGCGCACAGATACGCAGTATTTT	CASSPSRGQRTDTQYF
TRBJ1-5	NA	NA	TRBV2	TGTGCCAGCAGTGTACGACTCGAACAGCCCCAGCATTTT	CASSVRLEQPQHF
TRBJ2-2	NA	NA	TRBV11-2	TGTGCCAGCAGCAGGAGGGGGAACACCGGGGAGCTGTTTTTT	CASSRRGNTGELFF
TRBJ2-7	NA	NA	TRBV9	TGTGCCAGCAGCGTAGGCACAAGTGGCGTGAGCGAGCAGTACTTC	CASSVGTSGVSEQYF
TRBJ2-7	TRBD1	NA	TRBV11-3	TGTGCCAGCAGCCTGCGGACAGGAGACTACGAGCAGTACTTC	CASSLRTGDYEQYF
TRBJ2-3	NA	NA	TRBV12-5	TGTGCTAGTGGTACGGGGACACTACCTAGCACAGATACGCAGTATTTT	CASGTGTLPSTDTQYF
TRBJ1-5	NA	NA	TRBV18	TGTGCCAGCTCACCAGTGGCTACATACGGAGATCAGCCCCAGCATTTT	CASSPVATYGDQPQHF
TRBJ2-5	NA	NA	TRBV2	TGTGCCAGCAGTGGTAGTAGGGGGACCCAGTACTTC	CASSGSRGTQYF
TRBJ2-2	NA	NA	TRBV11-2	TGTGCCAGCAGCTTAAACACCGGGGAGCTGTTTTTT	CASSLNTGELFF
TRBJ1-1	TRBD1	NA	TRBV6-5	TGTGCCAGCAGCCTTGGACAGGGGAACACTGAAGCTTTCTTT	CASSLGQGNTEAFF
TRBJ1-1	NA	once	TRBV7-9	TGTGCCAGCCAGCCAACAGGATTGAACACTGAAGCTTTCTTT	CASQPTGLNTEAFF
TRBJ1-3	NA	once	TRBV6-5	TGTGCCAGCAGCATAGTGAGGGGAAACACCATATATTTT	CASSIVRGNTIYF
TRBJ2-1	NA	once	TRBV20-1	TGCAGTGCTGACAGTTACAATGAGCAGTTCTTC	CSADSYNEQFF
TRBJ1-3	TRBD1	NA	TRBV6-6	TGTGCCAGCAGTCAACAGGGGGCTTCGTTCTCTGGAAACACCATATATTTT	CASSQQGASFSGNTIYF
TRBJ2-2	NA	NA	TRBV3-1/TRBV3-2	TGTGCCAGCAGCCGAACAGGAGTATCCACCGGGGAGCTGTTTTTT	CASSRTGVSTGELFF
TRBJ1-5	NA	NA	TRBV30	TGTGCCTGGAGTGTTACTTCGCTTCCCAATCAGCCCCAGCATTTT	CAWSVTSLPNQPQHF
TRBJ1-4	NA	NA	TRBV9	TGTGCCAGCAGCGACACCGGGACAAGCTTTGAAAAACTGTTTTTT	CASSDTGTSFEKLFF
TRBJ2-3	TRBD1	NA	TRBV11-3	TGTGCCAGCAGCCTACAGGGGTCAGATACGCAGTATTTT	CASSLQGSDTQYF
TRBJ2-2	NA	NA	TRBV7-3	TGTGCCAGCAGCTTAGGCCCCCACGCCAAGCACACCGGGGAGCTGTTTTTT	CASSLGPHAKHTGELFF
TRBJ2-2	NA	NA	TRBV2	TGTGCCAGCACTAGGACAATAAACACCGGGGAGCTGTTTTTT	CASTRTINTGELFF
TRBJ1-2	NA	NA	TRBV6-5	TGTGCCAGCAGAAGCGGGACTTCTGCGTTCTATGGCTACACCTTC	CASRSGTSAFYGYTF
TRBJ1-6	NA	NA	TRBV2	TGTGCCAGCTCACCATCGGGTCCTGGCCTCCACTTT	CASSPSGPGLHF
TRBJ1-1	NA	NA	TRBV29-1	TGCAGCGTTTACAAGAACACTGAAGCTTTCTTT	CSVYKNTEAFF
TRBJ2-7	TRBD1	once	TRBV3-1/TRBV3-2	TGTGCCAGCAGCCAAGATAGGGGACAGGGAGGTGTGAGCTCCTACGAGCAGTACTTC	CASSQDRGQGGVSSYEQYF
TRBJ2-2	NA	NA	TRBV18	TGTGCCAGCTCATCCGACAGACTTCCAAACACCGGGGAGCTGTTTTTT	CASSSDRLPNTGELFF
TRBJ2-2	TRBD2	NA	TRBV5-1	TGCGCCAGCAGCCCGGGACTAGCGGGGGGCCTCACCGGGGAGCTGTTTTTT	CASSPGLAGGLTGELFF
TRBJ1-4	TRBD1	NA	TRBV18	TGTGCCAGCTCTCTAACAGGGGGCTCGGATGAAAAACTGTTTTTT	CASSLTGGSDEKLFF
TRBJ1-1	NA	NA	TRBV5-5	TGTGCCAGCAGCTTAGGTCAGTTCACTGAAGCTTTCTTT	CASSLGQFTEAFF
TRBJ1-4	NA	NA	TRBV7-2	TGTGCCAGCAGCTTAGTAGGGAATGAAAAACTGTTTTTT	CASSLVGNEKLFF
TRBJ2-2	NA	NA	TRBV6-6	TGTGCCACCGCACTTCCCCCCGCGAACACCGGGGAGCTGTTTTTT	CATALPPANTGELFF
TRBJ1-2	NA	once	TRBV9	TGTGCCAGCAGCGTAGGCGGGAACTATGGCTACACCTTC	CASSVGGNYGYTF
TRBJ2-1	TRBD2	NA	TRBV11-2	TGTGCCAGCAGCTCCTGGACTAGCGGGGGCTACAATGAGCAGTTCTTC	CASSSWTSGGYNEQFF